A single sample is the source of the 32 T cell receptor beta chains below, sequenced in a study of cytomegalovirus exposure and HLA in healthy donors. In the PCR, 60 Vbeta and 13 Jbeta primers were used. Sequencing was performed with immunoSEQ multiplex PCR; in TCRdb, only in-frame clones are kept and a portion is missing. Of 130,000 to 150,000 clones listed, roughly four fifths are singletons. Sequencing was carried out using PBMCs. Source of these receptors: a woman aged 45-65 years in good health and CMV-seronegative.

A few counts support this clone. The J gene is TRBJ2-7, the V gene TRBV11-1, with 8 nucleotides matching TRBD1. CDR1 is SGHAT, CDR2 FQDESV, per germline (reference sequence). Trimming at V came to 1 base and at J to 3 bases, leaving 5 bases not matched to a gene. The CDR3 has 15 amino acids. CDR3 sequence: CASSLGDRRDYEQYF. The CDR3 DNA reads TGTGCCAGCAGCTTAGGGGACAGGCGAGACTACGAGCAGTACTTC.

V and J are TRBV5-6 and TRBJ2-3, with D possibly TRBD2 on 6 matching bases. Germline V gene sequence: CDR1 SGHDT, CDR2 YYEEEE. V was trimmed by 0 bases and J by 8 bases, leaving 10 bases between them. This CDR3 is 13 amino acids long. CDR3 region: CASSLAGGGTQYF. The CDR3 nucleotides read TGTGCCAGCAGCTTGGCTGGGGGAGGTACGCAGTATTTT.

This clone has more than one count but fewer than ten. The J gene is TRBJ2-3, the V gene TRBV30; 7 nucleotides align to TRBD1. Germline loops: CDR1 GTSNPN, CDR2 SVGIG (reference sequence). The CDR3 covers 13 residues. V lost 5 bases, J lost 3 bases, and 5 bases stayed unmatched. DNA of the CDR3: TGTGCCTGGGACAGGGAAGGGACAGATACGCAGTATTTT. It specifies CAWDREGTDTQYF.

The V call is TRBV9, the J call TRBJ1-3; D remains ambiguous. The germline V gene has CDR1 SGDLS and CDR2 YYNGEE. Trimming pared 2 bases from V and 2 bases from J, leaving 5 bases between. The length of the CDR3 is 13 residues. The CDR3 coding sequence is TGTGCCAGCAGCGTTAGTCCTGGAAACACCATATATTTT. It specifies CASSVSPGNTIYF.

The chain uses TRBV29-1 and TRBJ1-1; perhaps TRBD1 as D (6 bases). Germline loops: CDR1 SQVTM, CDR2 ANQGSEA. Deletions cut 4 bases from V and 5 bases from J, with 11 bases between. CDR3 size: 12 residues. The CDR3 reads CSVAGVGTEAFF. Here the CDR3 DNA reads TGCAGCGTTGCAGGGGTGGGTACTGAAGCTTTCTTT.

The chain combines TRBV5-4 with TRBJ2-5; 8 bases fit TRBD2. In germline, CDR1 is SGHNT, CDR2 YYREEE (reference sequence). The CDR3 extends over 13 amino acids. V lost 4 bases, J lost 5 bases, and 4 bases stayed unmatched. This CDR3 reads CASSLSGAETQYF. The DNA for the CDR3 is TGTGCCAGCAGCCTTAGCGGGGCGGAGACCCAGTACTTC.

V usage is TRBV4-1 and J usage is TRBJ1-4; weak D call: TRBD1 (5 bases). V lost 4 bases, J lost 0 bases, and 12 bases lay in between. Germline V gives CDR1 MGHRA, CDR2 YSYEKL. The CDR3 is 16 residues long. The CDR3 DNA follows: TGCGCCAGCAGCCGAAGACAGACCGCAACTAATGAAAAACTGTTTTTT. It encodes CASSRRQTATNEKLFF.

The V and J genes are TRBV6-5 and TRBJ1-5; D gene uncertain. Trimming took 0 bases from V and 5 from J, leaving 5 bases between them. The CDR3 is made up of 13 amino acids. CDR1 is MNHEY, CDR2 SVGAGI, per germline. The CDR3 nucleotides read TGTGCCAGCAGTTACTCGAGGGATCAGCCCCAGCATTTT. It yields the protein CASSYSRDQPQHF.

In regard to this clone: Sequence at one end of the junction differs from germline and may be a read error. In DNA, the CDR3 is TGTGCCAGCAGTCCCTCGGGATATAGCAATCGGCCCCAGCATTTT. It specifies CASSPSGYSNRPQHF. The chain uses TRBV27 and TRBJ1-5; D is unresolved. Germline-derived CDR1 and CDR2 are MNHEY and SMNVEV (reference sequence). This CDR3 is 15 amino acids long.

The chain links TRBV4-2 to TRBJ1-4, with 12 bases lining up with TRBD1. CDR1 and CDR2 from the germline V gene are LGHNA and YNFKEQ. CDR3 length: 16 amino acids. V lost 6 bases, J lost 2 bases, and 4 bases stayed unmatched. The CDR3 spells CASRPGQGATNEKLFF. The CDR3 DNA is TGTGCCAGCAGACCGGGACAGGGGGCTACTAATGAAAAACTGTTTTTT.

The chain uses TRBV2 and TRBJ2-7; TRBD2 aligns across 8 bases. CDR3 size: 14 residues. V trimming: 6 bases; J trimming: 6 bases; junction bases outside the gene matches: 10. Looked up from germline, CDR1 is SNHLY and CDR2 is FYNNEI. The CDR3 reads CASRYHGRGGEQYF. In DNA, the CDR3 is TGTGCCAGCAGATACCACGGGAGGGGCGGCGAGCAGTACTTC.

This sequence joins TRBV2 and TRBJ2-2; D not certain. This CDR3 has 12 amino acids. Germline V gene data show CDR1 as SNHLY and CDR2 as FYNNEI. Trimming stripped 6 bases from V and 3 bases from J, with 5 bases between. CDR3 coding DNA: TGTGCCAGCAGCCCTTACACCGGGGAGCTGTTTTTT. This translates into CASSPYTGELFF.

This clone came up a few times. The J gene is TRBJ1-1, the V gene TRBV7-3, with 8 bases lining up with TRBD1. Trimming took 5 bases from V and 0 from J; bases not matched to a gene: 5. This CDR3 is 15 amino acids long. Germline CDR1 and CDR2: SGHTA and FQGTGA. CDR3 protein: CASSPLDRVNTEAFF. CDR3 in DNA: TGTGCCAGCAGCCCCTTGGACAGGGTGAACACTGAAGCTTTCTTT. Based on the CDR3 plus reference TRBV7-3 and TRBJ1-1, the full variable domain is GAGVSQTPSNKVTEKGKYVELRCDPISGHTALYWYRQSLGQGPEFLIYFQGTGAADDSGLPNDRFFAVRPEGSVSTLKIQRTERGDSAVYLCASSPLDRVNTEAFFGQGTRLTVV.

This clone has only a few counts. For the CDR3, the DNA is TGTGCCAGCAGTGGAGACCAGGGCTATGGCTACACCTTC. This translates into CASSGDQGYGYTF. The chain has TRBV2 and TRBJ1-2; D might be TRBD1 (5 bases). This CDR3 comprises 13 residues. V shed 4 bases and J shed 4 bases, with 10 bases lying between them. Germline V gene sequence: CDR1 SNHLY, CDR2 FYNNEI.

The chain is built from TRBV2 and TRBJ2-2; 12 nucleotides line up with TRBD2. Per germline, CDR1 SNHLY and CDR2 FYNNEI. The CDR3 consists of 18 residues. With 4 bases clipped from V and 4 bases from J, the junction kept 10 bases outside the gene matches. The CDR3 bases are TGTGCCAGCAGTGTTTCCCGGACTAGCGGGGAGGCCACCGGGGAGCTGTTTTTT. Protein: CASSVSRTSGEATGELFF.

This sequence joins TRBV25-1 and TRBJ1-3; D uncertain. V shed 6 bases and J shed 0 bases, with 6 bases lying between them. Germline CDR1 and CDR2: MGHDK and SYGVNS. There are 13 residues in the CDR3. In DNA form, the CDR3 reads TGTGCCAGCAGACACAGCTCTGGAAACACCATATATTTT. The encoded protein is CASRHSSGNTIYF.

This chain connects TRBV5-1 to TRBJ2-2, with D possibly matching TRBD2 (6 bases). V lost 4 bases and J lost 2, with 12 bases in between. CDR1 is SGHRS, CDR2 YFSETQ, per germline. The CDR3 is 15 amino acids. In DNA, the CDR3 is TGCGCCAGCAGCCTAGGAGGGAAAAACACCGGGGAGCTGTTTTTT. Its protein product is CASSLGGKNTGELFF. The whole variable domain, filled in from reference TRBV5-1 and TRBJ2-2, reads KAGVTQTPRYLIKTRGQQVTLSCSPISGHRSVSWYQQTPGQGLQFLFEYFSETQRNKGNFPGRFSGRQFSNSRSEMNVSTLELGDSALYLCASSLGGKNTGELFFGEGSRLTVL.

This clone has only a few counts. Here the CDR3 reads CASSHDRTNTEAFF. In nucleotides, the CDR3 is TGCGCCAGCAGCCACGACAGGACGAACACTGAAGCTTTCTTT. V is TRBV5-1 and J is TRBJ1-1; TRBD1 is a possible D gene (6 bases). Per germline, CDR1 SGHRS and CDR2 YFSETQ. The length of the CDR3 is 14 residues. Trimming removed 4 bases from V and 1 base from J, with 11 bases in between.

The CDR3 loop is CAWTHTGGDQPQHF. In DNA, the CDR3 is TGTGCCTGGACCCATACAGGTGGAGATCAGCCCCAGCATTTT. The chain has TRBV30 and TRBJ1-5; TRBD1 is a possible D gene (5 bases). This CDR3 region has 14 residues. V was clipped by 4 bases and J by 5 bases, with 15 bases between them. Germline CDR1 reads GTSNPN; CDR2 reads SVGIG (reference sequence).

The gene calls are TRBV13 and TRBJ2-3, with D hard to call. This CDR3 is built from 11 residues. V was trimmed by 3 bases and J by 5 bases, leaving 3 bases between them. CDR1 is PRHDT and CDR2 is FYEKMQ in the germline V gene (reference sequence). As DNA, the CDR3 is TGTGCCAGCAGCTTTCAAGATACGCAGTATTTT. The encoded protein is CASSFQDTQYF. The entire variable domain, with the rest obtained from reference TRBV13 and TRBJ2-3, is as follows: AAGVIQSPRHLIKEKRETATLKCYPIPRHDTVYWYQQGPGQDPQFLISFYEKMQSDKGSIPDRFSAQQFSDYHSELNMSSLELGDSALYFCASSFQDTQYFGPGTRLTVL.

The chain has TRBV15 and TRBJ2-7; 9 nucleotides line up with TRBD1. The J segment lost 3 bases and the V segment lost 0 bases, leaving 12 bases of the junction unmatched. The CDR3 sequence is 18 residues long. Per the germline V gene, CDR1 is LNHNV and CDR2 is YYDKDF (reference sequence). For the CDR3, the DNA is TGTGCCACCAGCAGAGATCTTGTGGCCGGGACAGGGTACTACGAGCAGTACTTC. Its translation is CATSRDLVAGTGYYEQYF.

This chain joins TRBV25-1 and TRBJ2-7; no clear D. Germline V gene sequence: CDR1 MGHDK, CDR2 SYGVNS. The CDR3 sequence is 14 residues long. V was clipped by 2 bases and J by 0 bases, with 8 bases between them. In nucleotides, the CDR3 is TGTGCCAGCAGTGAACAGGTTTTCTCCTACGAGCAGTACTTC. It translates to CASSEQVFSYEQYF.

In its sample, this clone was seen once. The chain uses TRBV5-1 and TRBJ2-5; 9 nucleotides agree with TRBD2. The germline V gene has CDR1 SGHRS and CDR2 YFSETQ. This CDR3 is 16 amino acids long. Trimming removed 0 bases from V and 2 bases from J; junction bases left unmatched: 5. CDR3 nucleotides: TGCGCCAGCAGCTTGGGAGAGGCGGGGGGGCAAGAGACCCAGTACTTC. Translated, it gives CASSLGEAGGQETQYF.

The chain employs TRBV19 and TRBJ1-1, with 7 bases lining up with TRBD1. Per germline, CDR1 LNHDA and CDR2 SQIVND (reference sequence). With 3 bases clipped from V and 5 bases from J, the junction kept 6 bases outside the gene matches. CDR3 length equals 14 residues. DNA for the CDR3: TGTGCCAGTAGTATTACAGGGGTTGGGACTGAAGCTTTCTTT. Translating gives CASSITGVGTEAFF.

The CDR3 nucleotides read TGCGCCAGCAGCTTCTCGTACACAGATACGCAGTATTTT. Amino acids: CASSFSYTDTQYF. V usage is TRBV5-1 and J usage is TRBJ2-3; D is ambiguous. Trimming pared 2 bases from V and 2 bases from J, leaving 6 bases between. This CDR3 is built from 13 residues. Germline-derived CDR1 and CDR2 are SGHRS and YFSETQ.

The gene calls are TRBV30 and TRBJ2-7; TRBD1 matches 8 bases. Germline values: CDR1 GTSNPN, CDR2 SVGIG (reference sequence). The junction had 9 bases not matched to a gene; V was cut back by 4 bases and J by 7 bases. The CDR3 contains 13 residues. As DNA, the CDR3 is TGTGCCTGGATACGGGACAGGTCAAGGGAGCAGTACTTC. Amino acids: CAWIRDRSREQYF.

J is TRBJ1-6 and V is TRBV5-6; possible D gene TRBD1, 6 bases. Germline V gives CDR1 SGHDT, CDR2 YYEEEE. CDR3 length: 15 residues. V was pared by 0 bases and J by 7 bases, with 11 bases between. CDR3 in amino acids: CASSLVGQRNSPLHF. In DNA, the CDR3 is TGTGCCAGCAGCTTGGTAGGACAGCGAAATTCACCCCTCCACTTT.

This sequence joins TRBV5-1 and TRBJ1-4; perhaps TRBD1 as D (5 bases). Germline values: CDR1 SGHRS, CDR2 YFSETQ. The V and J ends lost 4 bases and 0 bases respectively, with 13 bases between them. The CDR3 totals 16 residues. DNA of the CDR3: TGCGCCAGCAGCCTAAGGGGAGGTGCAACTAATGAAAAACTGTTTTTT. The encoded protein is CASSLRGGATNEKLFF.

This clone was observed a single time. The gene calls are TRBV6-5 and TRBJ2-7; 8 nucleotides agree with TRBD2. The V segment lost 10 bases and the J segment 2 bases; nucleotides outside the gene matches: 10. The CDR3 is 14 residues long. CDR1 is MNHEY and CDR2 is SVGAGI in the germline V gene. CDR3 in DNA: TGTGCCACCCAAGTCGCGGGGGGTCCCTACGAGCAGTACTTC. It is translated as CATQVAGGPYEQYF.

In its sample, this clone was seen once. DNA for the CDR3: TGTGCCTGGAGTATGGACAGGGCGGCCTACGAGCAGTACTTC. As protein: CAWSMDRAAYEQYF. V is TRBV30 and J is TRBJ2-7; TRBD1 aligns across 8 bases. There are 14 residues in the CDR3. Germline V CDR1 and CDR2: GTSNPN, SVGIG (reference sequence). The V segment lost 2 bases and the J segment 2 bases; nucleotides outside the gene matches: 5.

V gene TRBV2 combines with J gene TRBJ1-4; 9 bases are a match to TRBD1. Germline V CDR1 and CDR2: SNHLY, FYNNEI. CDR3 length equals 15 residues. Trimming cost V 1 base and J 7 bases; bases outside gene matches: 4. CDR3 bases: TGTGCCAGCAGTGAAGGGACAGGGGCTGGTGAAAAACTGTTTTTT. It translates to CASSEGTGAGEKLFF.

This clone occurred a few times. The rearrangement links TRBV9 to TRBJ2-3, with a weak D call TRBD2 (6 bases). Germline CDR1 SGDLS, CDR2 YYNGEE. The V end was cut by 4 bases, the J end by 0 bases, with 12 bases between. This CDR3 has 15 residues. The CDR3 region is CASSLSGTSTDTQYF. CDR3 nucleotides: TGTGCCAGCAGCCTGTCCGGGACTAGCACAGATACGCAGTATTTT. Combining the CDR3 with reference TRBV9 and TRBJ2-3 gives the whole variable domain DSGVTQTPKHLITATGQRVTLRCSPRSGDLSVYWYQQSLDQGLQFLIQYYNGEERAKGNILERFSAQQFPDLHSELNLSSLELGDSALYFCASSLSGTSTDTQYFGPGTRLTVL.